This T cell receptor beta chain was recovered during a study of Ad26.COV2.S vaccination and SARS-CoV-2 variants. Points from the study as a whole: Across vaccine and placebo recipients, the breadth of non-spike TCRs was similar.

The method was immunoSEQ multiplex PCR; TCRdb's version includes in-frame clones alone and lacks a portion of them. Among some 250,000 clones listed, 88% were seen once. Notes on this clone: The antigen is unknown.

The treatment: roughly 18 received Ad26.COV2.S at low or high dose, single or two shots; roughly five received placebo; per-sample allocation not given. Sampling occurred on day 63 after the first vaccine or placebo injection. The administered vaccine (an Ad26 vector) expressed Wuhan-strain SARS-CoV-2 spike. CDR3 length: 15 amino acids. Trimming at V came to 3 bases and at J to 3 bases, leaving 7 bases not matched to a gene. The germline CDR1 and CDR2 sequences are LGHDT and YNNKEL (reference sequence). The sample in question was peripheral blood, obtained in a trial of Ad26.COV2.S vaccine versus placebo. The chain employs TRBV3-1 (or the pseudogene TRBV3-2) and TRBJ2-7; 8 bases map to TRBD1. The sequence was collected from a person between 18 and 59 years old who received the Ad26.COV2.S COVID-19 vaccine or a placebo. The CDR3 region is CASSQPIGQGYEQYF. CDR3 DNA sequence: TGTGCCAGCAGCCAGCCTATAGGACAGGGCTACGAGCAGTACTTC.